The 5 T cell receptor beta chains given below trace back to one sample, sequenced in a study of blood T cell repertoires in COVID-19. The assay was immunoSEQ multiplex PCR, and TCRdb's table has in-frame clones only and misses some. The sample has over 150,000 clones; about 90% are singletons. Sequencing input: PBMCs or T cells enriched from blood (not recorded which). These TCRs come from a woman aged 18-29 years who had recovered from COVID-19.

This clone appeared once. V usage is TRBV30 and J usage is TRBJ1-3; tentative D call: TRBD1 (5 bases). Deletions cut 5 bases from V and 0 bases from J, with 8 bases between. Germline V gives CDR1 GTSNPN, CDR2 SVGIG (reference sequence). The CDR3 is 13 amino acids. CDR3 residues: CAWDSLSGNTIYF. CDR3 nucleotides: TGTGCCTGGGACAGCCTCTCTGGAAACACCATATATTTT.

In nucleotides, the CDR3 is TGCGCCAGCAGCGAGACAGGGGGCGGTCCCGGCTACACCTTC. It yields the protein CASSETGGGPGYTF. The V call is TRBV4-1, the J call TRBJ1-2, with 10 bases identical to TRBD1. CDR3 length: 14 amino acids. In germline, CDR1 is MGHRA, CDR2 YSYEKL. Trimming cost V 5 bases and J 8 bases; bases outside gene matches: 8.

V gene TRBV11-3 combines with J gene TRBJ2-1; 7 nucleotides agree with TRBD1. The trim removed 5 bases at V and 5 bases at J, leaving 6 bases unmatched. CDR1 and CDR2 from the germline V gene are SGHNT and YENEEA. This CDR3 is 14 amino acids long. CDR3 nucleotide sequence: TGTGCCAGCAGCCCCCCGGACAGGAACAATGAGCAGTTCTTC. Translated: CASSPPDRNNEQFF.

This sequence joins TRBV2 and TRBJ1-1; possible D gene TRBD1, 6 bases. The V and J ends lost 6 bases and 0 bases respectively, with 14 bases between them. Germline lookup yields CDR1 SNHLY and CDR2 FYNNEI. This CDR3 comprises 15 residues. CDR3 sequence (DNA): TGTGCCAGCAGCAGACAGGAGGTTATGAACACTGAAGCTTTCTTT. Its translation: CASSRQEVMNTEAFF.

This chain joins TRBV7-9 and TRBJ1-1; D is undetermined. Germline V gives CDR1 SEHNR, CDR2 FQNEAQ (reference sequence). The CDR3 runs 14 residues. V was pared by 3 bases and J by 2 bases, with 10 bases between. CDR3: CASSFIRLNTEAFF. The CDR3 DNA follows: TGTGCCAGCAGCTTTATCAGGCTAAACACTGAAGCTTTCTTT.